This T cell receptor beta chain was profiled in a study of T cell changes during pregnancy in multiple sclerosis. Sequencing was performed with immunoSEQ multiplex PCR; in TCRdb, only in-frame clones are kept and a portion is missing. There are about 23,000 clones in the sample; over 65% occur only once, and 6% to 9.5% lies in the top ten. This clone was seen a handful of times. V lost 3 bases, J lost 7 bases, and 4 bases stayed unmatched. Germline V gives CDR1 MDHEN, CDR2 SYDVKM. The CDR3 consists of 14 residues. This chain links TRBV28 with TRBJ2-1; 9 nucleotides match TRBD1. The TCR sequence derives from a female donor with multiple sclerosis, enrolled in a pregnancy study. The specimen was CD8+ T cells from peripheral blood mononuclear cells, collected before pregnancy. The CDR3 is CASSLGQGRNEQFF. The CDR3 DNA follows: TGTGCCAGCAGTTTGGGACAGGGACGTAATGAGCAGTTCTTC.